This T cell receptor (beta chain) was retrieved from a study of beta chain features in type 1 diabetes. Study-level information: Patients and healthy donors were similar in age, gender and cell yields. The study's findings and limits: Highly expressing activated T cells could be over-counted with a cDNA template.

Note on this clone: The target antigen is unknown.

Germline V gene data show CDR1 as SEHNR and CDR2 as FQNEAQ (reference sequence). The CDR3 has 16 amino acids. Trimming at V came to 4 bases and at J to 4 bases, leaving 7 bases not matched to a gene. Each sorted fraction was over 95% pure. The entirety of the isolated RNA underwent reverse transcription, so expressed TCRB transcripts were sequenced. Roughly 3.5 million reads per sample were averaged for naive, central memory and regulatory samples. Libraries were prepared by immunoSEQ multiplex PCR; TCRdb keeps only in-frame clonotypes and omits some of them. The top ten clones hold around 0.044% of a sample with a few hundred thousand clones, about 18% of them seen once.

The chain is built from TRBV7-9 and TRBJ2-1, with TRBD2 matching over 10 bases. Input material: naive CD4+ T cells from blood. The source is a woman aged 18-29 years in good health. The DNA of the CDR3 is TGTGCCAGCAGCTCTGGGAGGACTAGCGGTTACAATGAGCAGTTCTTC. This gives the protein CASSSGRTSGYNEQFF.